This T cell receptor (beta chain) appears in the sequencing data of a study of human T cells and chemical hapten exposure. Looking at the study overall: It was small differences in pooled library volume that mainly caused per-sample TCR yields to vary.

Comments on this clonotype: What it binds is not known.

During construction of the library, unique molecular identifiers were attached to individual cDNA molecules for quantitative, reproducible TCR counting. TCRdb reanalysed the 5' RACE reads using MiXCR and keeps one entry per CDR3 protein. Of roughly 81,000 distinct CDR3 sequences in the sample, roughly 8% were seen once. The CDR3 covers 18 residues. The germline gives CDR1 SGHTA, CDR2 FQGNSA. V lost 0 bases, J lost 3 bases, and 20 bases lay in between. Broader study findings: With DPC sensitization, TCRs exceeding 1 in 1000 frequency showed no change.

The authors extracted total RNA from unfractionated whole blood. This chain joins TRBV7-2 and TRBJ1-1; perhaps TRBD1 as D (5 bases). The receptor comes from a male donor in good health. The CDR3 region has the DNA TGTGCCAGCAGCTTAGCGGTCGACAGACCTGTCTGGTACACTGAAGCTTTCTTT. Protein product: CASSLAVDRPVWYTEAFF.